Here is one T cell receptor beta chain with its context. This clone's antigen is unknown. No base qualities exist here, and no much larger clone lies one base off it. Enrolling through a virtual design, the prospective study's participants ranged in age from roughly 18 to 100 years and lived across 24 United States geographic areas. Cohort assignment in the prospective study relied on participant-reported clinical history from a screening survey and a study questionnaire. Recovered participants in ImmuneRACE Cohort 3 were defined by two consecutive negative NP/OP PCR tests, clearance by a healthcare professional, or resolution of symptoms. In the prospective study, whole blood, serum and a nasopharyngeal or oropharyngeal swab were collected from each participant by mobile phlebotomists. Additional blood draws and questionnaires over an approximately 2-month period could optionally be provided by prospective study participants. Before DNA extraction, blood samples from the prospective study were shipped at room temperature or frozen.

This sample was included in a study of blood T cell repertoires in COVID-19 (dated by TCRdb to the early 2020s). About the investigation overall: The collaborator samples originated in the United States, Italy and Spain and spanned the acute and convalescent phases of COVID-19. The prospective study material was composed of cDNA or gDNA derived from T cells, B-cell-depleted T cells, or PBMCs. Deeply sampled blood TCRbeta repertoires from subjects exposed to, actively infected with, or recovered from COVID-19 were included in the dataset. The repertoires were released in a freely available public database intended as a resource for research on the immune response to SARS-CoV-2. The samples were drawn from the first 160 participants of the ongoing ImmuneRACE study and from 950 to 1,500 subjects provided by 6 global collaborators. A de-identified subject ID, COVID-19 status, age in years and sex were almost always included in the sample metadata. Where available, HLA class I and class II types were obtained from metadata supplied by the sample provider rather than from assay-based typing.

TCRbeta CDR3 regions were amplified from genomic DNA by means of the immunoSEQ Assay, a bias-controlled multiplex PCR. The original pipeline was this. Within the assay, amplification of reference gene primers was used to estimate how many nucleated cells each sample contained. To quantify the absolute abundance of each unique TCRbeta CDR3 rearrangement, sequence reads were collapsed and filtered. For each sample, productive Simpson clonality was calculated by taking the square root of Simpson's diversity index across productive rearrangements. What TCRdb holds here is the immuneACCESS table cut down to in-frame rearrangements. Part of the clones is not present; checked against another copy, under half of the missing clones reflect an unresolved V gene, and the others are unexplained. The V and J calls and clone size were taken over from that table, and D and trimming were inferred from the DNA. The sample profile shows about 200,000 clones; about four fifths of them were found once. The top ten clones comprise 7% to 9% of the sample.

What the work shows at the level of the full study, not this receptor alone: Clinical and demographic metadata were provided uncurated, with the amount varying by source and participant.

V gives up 2 bases and J gives up 6 bases, and the segment between their germline ends measures 11 bases. From its cysteine to its phenylalanine, the CDR3 spans 13 amino acids. Of the read, only the CDR3 DNA is kept; its 39 bases are in frame from base 1. CDR1 SGHRS and CDR2 YFSETQ are derived from the germline V gene. The origin of this receptor is a man aged 40-49 years who had recovered from COVID-19. The chain is made from TRBV5-1 and TRBJ1-2, with a tentative D gene TRBD1 over 6 matching bases. The sequencing sample was made of PBMCs or T cells enriched from blood (not recorded which). The DNA sequence is as follows: TGCGCCAGCAGCTTAACAGGGATCGATGGCTACACCTTC. It is translated as CASSLTGIDGYTF.